The subject of this entry is one T cell receptor (beta chain). Libraries were prepared by immunoSEQ multiplex PCR; TCRdb keeps only in-frame clonotypes and omits some of them. The data hold approximately 34,000 clones, with 75% to 90% observed a single time. The data are from a study of T cell changes during pregnancy in multiple sclerosis. The CDR3 runs 14 residues. CDR1 and CDR2 (germline): KGHSH, LQKENI. Trimming cost V 0 bases and J 3 bases, with 8 bases left between them. The chain links TRBV18 to TRBJ1-2, with D unresolved. The source material was CD8+ T cells from peripheral blood mononuclear cells, sampled after pregnancy. This receptor was taken from a female donor with multiple sclerosis, enrolled in a pregnancy study. This CDR3 reads CASSPPTDDYGYTF. CDR3 sequence (DNA): TGTGCCAGCTCACCACCTACAGACGACTATGGCTACACCTTC.